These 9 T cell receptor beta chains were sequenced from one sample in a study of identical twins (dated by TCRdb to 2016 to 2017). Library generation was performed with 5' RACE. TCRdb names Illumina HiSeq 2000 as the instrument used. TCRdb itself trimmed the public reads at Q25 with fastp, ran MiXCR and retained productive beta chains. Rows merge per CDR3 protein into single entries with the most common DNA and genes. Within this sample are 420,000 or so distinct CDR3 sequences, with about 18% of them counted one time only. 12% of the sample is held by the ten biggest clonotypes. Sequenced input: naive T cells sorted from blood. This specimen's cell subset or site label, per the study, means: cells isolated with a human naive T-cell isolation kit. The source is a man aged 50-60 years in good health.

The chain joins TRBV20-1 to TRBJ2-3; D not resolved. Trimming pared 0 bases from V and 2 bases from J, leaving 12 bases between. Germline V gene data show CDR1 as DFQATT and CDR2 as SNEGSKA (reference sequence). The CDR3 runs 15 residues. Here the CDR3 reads CSARDRMDITDTQYF. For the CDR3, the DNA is TGCAGTGCTAGAGATCGCATGGATATCACAGATACGCAGTATTTT.

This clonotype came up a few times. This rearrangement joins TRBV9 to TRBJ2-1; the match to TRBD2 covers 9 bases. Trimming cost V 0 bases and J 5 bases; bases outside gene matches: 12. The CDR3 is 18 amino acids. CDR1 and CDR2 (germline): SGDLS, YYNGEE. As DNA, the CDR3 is TGTGCCAGCAGCGTAGCGGGCCTAGCGGGACGAAGTCACAATGAGCAGTTCTTC. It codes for CASSVAGLAGRSHNEQFF.

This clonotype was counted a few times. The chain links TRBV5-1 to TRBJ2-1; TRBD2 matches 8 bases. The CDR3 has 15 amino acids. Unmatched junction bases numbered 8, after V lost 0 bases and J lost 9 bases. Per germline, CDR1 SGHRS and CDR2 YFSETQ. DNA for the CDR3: TGCGCCAGCAGCTTGGAATACGGGGGGGCCGGTGAGCAGTTCTTC. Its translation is CASSLEYGGAGEQFF. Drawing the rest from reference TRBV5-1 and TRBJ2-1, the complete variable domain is KAGVTQTPRYLIKTRGQQVTLSCSPISGHRSVSWYQQTPGQGLQFLFEYFSETQRNKGNFPGRFSGRQFSNSRSEMNVSTLELGDSALYLCASSLEYGGAGEQFFGPGTRLTVL.

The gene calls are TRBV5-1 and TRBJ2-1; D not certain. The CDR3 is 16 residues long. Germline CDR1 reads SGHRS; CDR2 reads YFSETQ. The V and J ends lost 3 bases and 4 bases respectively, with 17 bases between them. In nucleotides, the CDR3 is TGCGCCAGCAGCTCCGGAACAGCTAATACATACAATGAGCAGTTCTTC. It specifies CASSSGTANTYNEQFF.

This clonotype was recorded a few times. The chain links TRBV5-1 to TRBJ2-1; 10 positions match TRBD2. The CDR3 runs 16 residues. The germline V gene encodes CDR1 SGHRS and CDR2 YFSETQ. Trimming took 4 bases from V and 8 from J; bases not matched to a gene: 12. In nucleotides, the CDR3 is TGCGCCAGCAGCAAGCCGGGACTAGCGCTGAGCGATGAGCAGTTCTTC. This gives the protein CASSKPGLALSDEQFF.

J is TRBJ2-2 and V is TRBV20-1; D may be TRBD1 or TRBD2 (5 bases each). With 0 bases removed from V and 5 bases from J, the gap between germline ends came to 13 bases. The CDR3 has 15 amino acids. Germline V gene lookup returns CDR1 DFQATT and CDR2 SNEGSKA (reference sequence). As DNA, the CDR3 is TGCAGTGCTAGAGATCTGTCGGGGACGACCGGGGAGCTGTTTTTT. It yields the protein CSARDLSGTTGELFF.

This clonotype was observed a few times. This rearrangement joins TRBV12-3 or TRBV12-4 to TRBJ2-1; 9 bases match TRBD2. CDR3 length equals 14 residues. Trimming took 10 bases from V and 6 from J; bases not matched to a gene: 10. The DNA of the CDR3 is TGTGCCACCACCACGGCGGGGGGGCGCAATGAGCAGTTCTTC. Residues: CATTTAGGRNEQFF.

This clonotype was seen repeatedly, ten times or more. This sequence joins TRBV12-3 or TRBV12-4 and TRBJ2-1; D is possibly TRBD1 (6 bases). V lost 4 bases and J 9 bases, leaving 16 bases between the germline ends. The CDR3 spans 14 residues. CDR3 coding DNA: TGTGCCAGCAGTTCTTCAGCGACAGGCACTGAGCAGTTCTTC. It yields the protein CASSSSATGTEQFF.

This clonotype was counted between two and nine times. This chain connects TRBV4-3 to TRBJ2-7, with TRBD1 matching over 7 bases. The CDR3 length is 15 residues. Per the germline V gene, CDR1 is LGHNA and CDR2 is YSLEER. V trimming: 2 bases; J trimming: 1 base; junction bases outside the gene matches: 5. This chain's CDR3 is CASSQTTGRSYEQYF. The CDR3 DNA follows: TGCGCCAGCAGCCAAACGACAGGGCGATCCTACGAGCAGTACTTC.